This T cell receptor beta chain was observed in a study of spatial heterogeneity in lung cancer. This clonotype was recorded many times. This beta chain appears as a stray read in a library generated for alpha chains; its size is not informative. Regarding time point: sample taken at primary tumor resection. Whole RNA, which was extracted from tumor, nontumor lung tissue or frozen PBMC, was sequenced without any cell sorting. Every TCR cDNA molecule bore its own unique molecular identifier. Each CDR3 protein gets one entry after TCRdb re-called the 5' RACE reads with MiXCR. The sample lists over 14,000 distinct CDR3 sequences, 3% to 4.5% occurring once. The CDR3 length is 15 residues. Trimming cost V 3 bases and J 6 bases, with 17 bases left between them. Looked up from germline, CDR1 is MNHEY and CDR2 is SMNVEV (reference sequence).

The sequenced sample was normal lung tissue next to the tumor, obtained at surgery. J is TRBJ1-1 and V is TRBV27; the D gene is possibly TRBD1 (6 bases). This TCR came from a male donor with early-stage non-small cell lung cancer. The CDR3 region has the DNA TGTGCCAGCAGTTTTAACGGCCAGGGGAGGGCTGAAGCTTTCTTT. It codes for CASSFNGQGRAEAFF.